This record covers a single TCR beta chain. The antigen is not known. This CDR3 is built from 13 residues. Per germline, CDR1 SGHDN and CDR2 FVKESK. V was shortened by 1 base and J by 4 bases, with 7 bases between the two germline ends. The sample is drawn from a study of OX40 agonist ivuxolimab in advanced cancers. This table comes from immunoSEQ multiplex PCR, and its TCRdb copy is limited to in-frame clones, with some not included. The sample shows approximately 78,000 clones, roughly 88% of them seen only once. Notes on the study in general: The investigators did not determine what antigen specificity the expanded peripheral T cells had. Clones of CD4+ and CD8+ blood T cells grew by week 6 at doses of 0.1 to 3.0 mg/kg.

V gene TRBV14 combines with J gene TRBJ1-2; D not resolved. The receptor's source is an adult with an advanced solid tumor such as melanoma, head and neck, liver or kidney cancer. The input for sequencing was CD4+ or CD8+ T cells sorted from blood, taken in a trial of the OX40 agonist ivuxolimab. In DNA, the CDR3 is TGTGCCAGCAGCCAAGTGTCCAGCTATGGCTACACCTTC. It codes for CASSQVSSYGYTF.